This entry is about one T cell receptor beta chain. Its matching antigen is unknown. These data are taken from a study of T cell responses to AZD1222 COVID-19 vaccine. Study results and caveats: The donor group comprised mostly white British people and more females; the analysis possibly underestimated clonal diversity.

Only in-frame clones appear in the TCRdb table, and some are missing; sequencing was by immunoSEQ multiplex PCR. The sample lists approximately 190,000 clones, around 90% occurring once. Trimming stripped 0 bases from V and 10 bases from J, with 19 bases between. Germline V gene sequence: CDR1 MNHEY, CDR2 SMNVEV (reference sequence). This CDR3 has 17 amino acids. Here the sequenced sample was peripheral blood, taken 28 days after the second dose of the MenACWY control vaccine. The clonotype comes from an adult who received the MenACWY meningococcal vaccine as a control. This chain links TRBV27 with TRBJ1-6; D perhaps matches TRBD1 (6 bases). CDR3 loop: CASSLSRARDRISPLHF. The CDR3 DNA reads TGTGCCAGCAGTTTATCGCGTGCCCGAGACAGGATATCACCCCTCCACTTT.